This T cell receptor (beta chain) was identified during a study of T cells in Graves' hyperthyroidism and ophthalmopathy. Concerning this clonotype itself: Its specificity is not known.

Broader study findings: The authors' 13 V-J model separated ophthalmopathy from stable hyperthyroidism.

RNA transcripts yielded amplified TCR beta CDR3 regions. Using the HTBI primer set, a first-round RT-PCR was run on the TCR CDR3. One entry per CDR3 protein, called by TCRdb with MiXCR from the multiplex PCR reads. This table has approximately 520,000 distinct CDR3 sequences, about 24% appearing once. The study included ophthalmopathy patients with Clinical Activity Score at least 3, NOSPECS grade at least 4 and duration under 3 months. Diagnoses used clinical symptoms, serum thyroxine and TRAb, thyroid ultrasound and orbital computed tomography. The PBMCs were taken from over 9.5 ml of fresh peripheral blood. This TCR came from a woman in her twenties or thirties with Graves' ophthalmopathy. Sequenced material: blood.

CDR3 loop: CSARDLAGGNQETQYF. CDR3 bases: TGCAGTGCTAGAGATTTGGCGGGAGGGAACCAAGAGACCCAGTACTTC. This chain connects TRBV20-1 to TRBJ2-5, with 9 bases aligning to TRBD2. Germline assignment: CDR1 DFQATT and CDR2 SNEGSKA (reference sequence). V shed 0 bases, J shed 0 bases, and the junction held 5 bases outside the gene matches. This CDR3 has 16 residues.